The source of this T cell receptor (beta chain) is a study of blood T cell repertoires in COVID-19. Looking at the study overall: PBMCs, B-cell-depleted T cells, or T cells provided the cDNA or gDNA that made up the material.

With 4 bases clipped from V and 0 bases from J, the junction kept 22 bases outside the gene matches. The CDR3 consists of 22 residues. Germline CDR1 MNHEY, CDR2 SMNVEV (reference sequence). Recruits, aged about 18 to 89 years, lived in 24 US areas. Contact with a PCR-confirmed or clinician-diagnosed COVID-19 case occurred within 2 weeks of entry. As processed by the authors: The authors estimated nucleated cell counts from reference gene primer amplification. Using immunoSEQ multiplex PCR, the repertoire was profiled, and TCRdb retains in-frame clones only, with some absent. Clonal size and the V and J genes are those of that table, whereas D and trimming came from the DNA. The data show about 430,000 clones, about 88% seen once.

The J gene is TRBJ2-3, the V gene TRBV27; the match to TRBD2 covers 10 bases. The receptor was isolated from a woman in her late teens or twenties who had been exposed to COVID-19. Sequencing used PBMCs or T cells enriched from blood (not recorded which). The CDR3: CASSSLNPLASGRWGSTDTQYF. CDR3 DNA: TGTGCCAGCAGTTCCCTAAACCCTTTGGCTAGCGGGAGATGGGGGAGCACAGATACGCAGTATTTT.